The next 23 T cell receptor beta chains were all read from a single sample in a study of blood T cell repertoires in COVID-19. The assay was immunoSEQ multiplex PCR, and TCRdb's table has in-frame clones only and misses some. The sample lists 200,000 to 250,000 clones, approximately 86% seen once, with roughly 4% in the top ten. Sequenced input: PBMCs or T cells enriched from blood (not recorded which). These TCRs come from a woman aged 25 to 39 who had been exposed to COVID-19.

This clone came up once. In DNA, the CDR3 is TGTGCCAGCAGCTTAGCAACAGGGAGCTATTTGAACACTGAAGCTTTCTTT. It specifies CASSLATGSYLNTEAFF. This chain joins TRBV7-8 and TRBJ1-1; possible D gene TRBD1, 6 bases. The CDR3 has 17 residues. V was trimmed by 0 bases and J by 0 bases, leaving 14 bases between them. Germline V gene lookup returns CDR1 SGHVS and CDR2 FQNEAQ.

The chain has TRBV10-3 and TRBJ2-5; D remains ambiguous. The V gene's germline CDR1 is ENHRY and CDR2 SYGVKD. The CDR3 sequence is 14 residues long. V was shortened by 3 bases and J by 0 bases, with 8 bases between the two germline ends. The CDR3 region has the DNA TGTGCCATCAGTGAAACCAGGAACCAAGAGACCCAGTACTTC. Residues: CAISETRNQETQYF.

The chain joins TRBV11-2 to TRBJ2-7; the D gene is possibly TRBD2 (5 bases). This CDR3 comprises 12 residues. V was cut by 5 bases and J by 5 bases, with 10 bases left in between. Per germline, CDR1 SGHAT and CDR2 FQNNGV. This CDR3 reads CASSLGLNEQYF. The CDR3 DNA reads TGTGCCAGCAGCCTCGGACTGAACGAGCAGTACTTC.

Only a few counts were recorded for this clone. Different DNA sequences within this sample yield the same CDR3. This sequence joins TRBV6-5 and TRBJ1-1; 7 bases agree with TRBD1. The CDR3 contains 14 residues. With V trimmed by 6 bases and J by 1 base, 5 bases remained unmatched. Germline V gives CDR1 MNHEY, CDR2 SVGAGI. The CDR3 sequence: CASSPRTGNTEAFF. CDR3 nucleotides: TGTGCCAGCAGCCCCCGGACAGGGAACACTGAAGCTTTCTTT.

The chain carries TRBV27 and TRBJ1-1, with D tentatively TRBD1 (5 bases). The CDR3 is made up of 14 amino acids. The V gene lost 1 base and the J gene lost 3 bases, with 9 bases spanning the gap. Germline lookup yields CDR1 MNHEY and CDR2 SMNVEV (reference sequence). CDR3 sequence reads: CASSLWGTHTEAFF. The DNA of the CDR3 is TGTGCCAGCAGTTTATGGGGCACGCACACTGAAGCTTTCTTT.

V gene TRBV12-3 or TRBV12-4 combines with J gene TRBJ1-3; the D gene is possibly TRBD1 (6 bases). The germline V and J ends were trimmed by 8 bases and 3 bases, with 11 bases remaining between them. The CDR3 length is 13 residues. In DNA, the CDR3 is TGTGCCAGCGGGGGGGGCTTTGGAAACACCATATATTTT. Translation: CASGGGFGNTIYF.

The chain combines TRBV12-3 or TRBV12-4 with TRBJ1-2; D may be TRBD1 (5 bases). This CDR3 spans 13 amino acids. Trimming removed 3 bases at V and 5 bases at J, with 10 bases between. The CDR3 DNA follows: TGTGCCAGCAGTTTTGGAGGGACGTATGGCTACACCTTC. It is translated as CASSFGGTYGYTF.

This clone appeared a single time. The chain uses TRBV2 and TRBJ2-2; the match to TRBD2 covers 9 bases. Germline CDR1 reads SNHLY; CDR2 reads FYNNEI. Unmatched junction bases numbered 6, after V lost 6 bases and J lost 4 bases. The CDR3 has 15 amino acids. The chain's CDR3 is CASRGAGGSTGELFF. Written as DNA, the CDR3 is TGTGCCAGCAGAGGAGCGGGGGGAAGCACCGGGGAGCTGTTTTTT.

The chain combines TRBV3-1 (or the pseudogene TRBV3-2) with TRBJ2-1, with D possibly being TRBD1 (6 bases). V gave up 4 bases and J gave up 4 bases, with 23 bases separating them. Per the germline V gene, CDR1 is LGHDT and CDR2 is YNNKEL (reference sequence). The CDR3 loop spans 18 amino acids. The CDR3 is CASSPRTEPVSIYNEQFF. CDR3 in DNA: TGTGCCAGCAGCCCCCGGACAGAACCTGTTTCGATTTACAATGAGCAGTTCTTC.

V is TRBV19 and J is TRBJ1-2; 7 bases are a match to TRBD1. Looked up from germline, CDR1 is LNHDA and CDR2 is SQIVND (reference sequence). This CDR3 comprises 16 residues. Trimming took 3 bases from V and 1 from J; bases not matched to a gene: 8. The CDR3 DNA reads as TGTGCCAGTAGTATCGTAGCAGGGGGAAATAACTATGGCTACACCTTC. Protein product: CASSIVAGGNNYGYTF.

The chain couples TRBV9 to TRBJ1-1; D is undetermined. The germline V gene has CDR1 SGDLS and CDR2 YYNGEE. This CDR3 has 15 residues. V was trimmed by 4 bases and J by 9 bases, leaving 22 bases between them. The CDR3 reads CASSPFGDWETQAFF. For the CDR3, the DNA is TGTGCCAGCAGCCCATTTGGGGATTGGGAGACTCAAGCTTTCTTT.

The J gene is TRBJ2-7, the V gene TRBV29-1; the match to TRBD1 covers 11 bases. This CDR3 contains 15 residues. Germline CDR1 SQVTM, CDR2 ANQGSEA. V lost 0 bases and J lost 4; bases outside the gene matches: 5. Written as DNA, the CDR3 is TGCAGCGTTGAAGATCGGGGGACAGGGGGGTACGAGCAGTACTTC. Protein: CSVEDRGTGGYEQYF.

This clone occurred a few times. This sample includes further DNA sequences coding for the same CDR3. The gene calls are TRBV3-1 (or the pseudogene TRBV3-2) and TRBJ2-1; D is perhaps TRBD1 (5 bases). This CDR3 spans 15 amino acids. Germline V CDR1 and CDR2: LGHDT, YNNKEL (reference sequence). Trimming removed 1 base from V and 1 base from J, with 8 bases in between. The chain's CDR3 is CASSQGGTSYNEQFF. The CDR3 coding sequence is TGTGCCAGCAGCCAAGGGGGCACTTCCTACAATGAGCAGTTCTTC.

The genes are TRBV7-3 and TRBJ1-1; TRBD1 matches at 8 bases. The V gene end was trimmed by 5 bases and the J gene end by 6 bases; junction bases not matched to a gene: 2. This CDR3 has 12 residues. In germline, CDR1 is SGHTA, CDR2 FQGTGA. In nucleotides, the CDR3 is TGTGCCAGCAGCAGGACAGGGTCTGAAGCTTTCTTT. Translating it yields CASSRTGSEAFF.

The chain is built from TRBV19 and TRBJ1-2; 10 bases are a match to TRBD1. Germline V gene sequence: CDR1 LNHDA, CDR2 SQIVND (reference sequence). The CDR3 is 15 residues long. The junction had 5 bases not matched to a gene; V was cut back by 0 bases and J by 7 bases. CDR3 sequence: CASSIDQGQGSGYTF. The CDR3 coding sequence is TGTGCCAGTAGTATAGATCAGGGACAGGGGTCTGGCTACACCTTC. Combining the CDR3 with reference TRBV19 and TRBJ1-2 gives the whole variable domain DGGITQSPKYLFRKEGQNVTLSCEQNLNHDAMYWYRQDPGQGLRLIYYSQIVNDFQKGDIAEGYSVSREKKESFPLTVTSAQKNPTAFYLCASSIDQGQGSGYTFGSGTRLTVV.

The CDR3 DNA follows: TGTGCCAGTTGGTCCCGGGGTGCGAGCAATCAGCCCCAGCATTTT. The encoded protein is CASWSRGASNQPQHF. V is TRBV27 and J is TRBJ1-5; no clear D. V was cut by 9 bases and J by 1 base, with 16 bases left in between. The CDR3 loop spans 15 amino acids. Germline loops: CDR1 MNHEY, CDR2 SMNVEV (reference sequence).

This clone turned up a few times. The rearrangement links TRBV10-3 to TRBJ1-2; no clear D. This CDR3 has 16 residues. The ends were cut back, 8 bases at V and 6 bases at J, with 25 bases in the middle. CDR1 and CDR2 from the germline V gene are ENHRY and SYGVKD. The CDR3 nucleotides are TGTGCCATCCCTAGAGGGAACATCCTTAAGAACAATGGCTACACCTTC. This translates into CAIPRGNILKNNGYTF.

This clone occurred once. The J gene is TRBJ1-2, the V gene TRBV7-8; D is perhaps TRBD1 (6 bases). The length of the CDR3 is 13 residues. The V end lost 3 bases, the J end lost 14 bases, and 19 bases lay between the germline ends. CDR1 and CDR2 from the germline V gene are SGHVS and FQNEAQ. The CDR3 protein is CASSLSGTPGMTF. CDR3 nucleotides: TGTGCCAGCAGCTTGTCCGGGACACCGGGTATGACCTTC.

This clone has just one count. The gene calls are TRBV7-8 and TRBJ1-5; maybe TRBD1 (6 bases). The CDR3 length is 15 residues. Trimming cost V 5 bases and J 5 bases, with 16 bases left between them. The germline CDR1 and CDR2 sequences are SGHVS and FQNEAQ. CDR3 DNA: TGTGCCAGCAGCCAGGGGACAAGCCGGCATCAGCCCCAGCATTTT. Residues: CASSQGTSRHQPQHF.

The chain employs TRBV7-9 and TRBJ2-7; TRBD1 matches 8 bases. The CDR3 length is 16 residues. The junction had 8 bases not matched to a gene; V was cut back by 1 base and J by 3 bases. CDR1 SEHNR and CDR2 FQNEAQ come from the germline V gene (reference sequence). In DNA, the CDR3 is TGTGCCAGCAGCTTAGGGTCAGGGGGCTCGGTCTACGAGCAGTACTTC. Encoded protein: CASSLGSGGSVYEQYF.

CDR3 region: CASSPTGSWETQYF. As DNA, the CDR3 is TGTGCCTCCTCACCCACGGGGTCGTGGGAGACCCAGTACTTC. The rearrangement joins TRBV30 to TRBJ2-5; D perhaps matches TRBD2 (5 bases). V lost 7 bases, J lost 5 bases, and 20 bases lay in between. Per germline, CDR1 GTSNPN and CDR2 SVGIG (reference sequence). The CDR3 sequence is 14 residues long.

For the CDR3, the DNA is TGTGCCAGCAGTTTTGTAACTAACTATGGCTACACCTTC. This encodes CASSFVTNYGYTF. J is TRBJ1-2 and V is TRBV12-3 or TRBV12-4; D unresolved. The CDR3 is 13 amino acids. V lost 3 bases to trimming and J lost 0 bases, with 5 bases between them.

The chain recombines TRBV4-1 with TRBJ2-1; the D gene is possibly TRBD2 (7 bases). The CDR3 runs 16 residues. CDR1 and CDR2 (germline): MGHRA, YSYEKL. The V end lost 0 bases, the J end lost 4 bases, and 13 bases lay between the germline ends. The CDR3 loop is CASSQDPGGQYNEQFF. CDR3 bases: TGCGCCAGCAGCCAAGACCCCGGGGGGCAGTACAATGAGCAGTTCTTC.